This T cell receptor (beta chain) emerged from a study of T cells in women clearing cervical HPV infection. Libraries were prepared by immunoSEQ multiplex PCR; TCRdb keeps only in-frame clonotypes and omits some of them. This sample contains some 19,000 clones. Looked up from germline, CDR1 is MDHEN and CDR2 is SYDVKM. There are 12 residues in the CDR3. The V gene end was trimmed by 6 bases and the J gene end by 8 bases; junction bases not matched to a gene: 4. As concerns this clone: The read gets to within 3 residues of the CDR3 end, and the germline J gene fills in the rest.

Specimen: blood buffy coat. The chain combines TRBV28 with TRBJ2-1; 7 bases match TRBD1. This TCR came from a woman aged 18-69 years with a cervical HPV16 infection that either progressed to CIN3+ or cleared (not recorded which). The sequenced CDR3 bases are TGTGCCAGCAGCGCGGACAGGTATGAG. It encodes CASSADRYE. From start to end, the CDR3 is CASSADRYEQFF.